The sample holds many counts of the clone carrying this TCR beta chain. TCRdb recomputed calls from the 5' RACE reads with MiXCR, one row per CDR3 protein. The repertoire holds roughly 150,000 distinct CDR3 sequences, with over 10% as singletons. The data belong to a study of T-cell memory formation after mild COVID-19. Germline V lookup: CDR1 SGHTA, CDR2 FQGNSA. The ends were cut back, 5 bases at V and 5 bases at J, with 8 bases in the middle. The CDR3 has 12 amino acids. This chain joins TRBV7-2 and TRBJ2-3; no clear D. The sequence derives from a young man who had mild COVID-19 (a few samples of this study predate the infection). Cell type and time point are not known. Material: PBMCs or a T cell subset sorted from them (not recorded which). CDR3 residues: CASSLDRDTQYF. DNA for the CDR3: TGTGCCAGCAGCCTCGATCGAGATACGCAGTATTTT.